Listed below are T cell receptor beta chains from one sample, sequenced in a study of cytomegalovirus exposure and HLA in healthy donors. The repertoire was sequenced with immunoSEQ multiplex PCR; TCRdb's copy has only in-frame clones and lacks some. The sample yields around 75,000 clones, of which the top ten take up roughly 15%. The sequencing input was PBMCs. Source of these receptors: a middle-aged man in good health and CMV-seropositive. The CDR3 runs from the conserved cysteine through the conserved F or W. D genes are given only for firm matches.

TRBV19	TRBJ2-1	.	CASSMGGGGNEQFF	TGTGCCAGTAGTATGGGGGGTGGCGGCAATGAGCAGTTCTTC
TRBV7-2	TRBJ2-6	.	CASSPGHSSGANVLTF	TGTGCCAGCAGCCCGGGACATAGCTCTGGGGCCAACGTCCTGACTTTC
TRBV7-9	TRBJ1-4	TRBD1	CASSVRTGDNEKLFF	TGTGCCAGCAGCGTCCGGACAGGGGATAATGAAAAACTGTTTTTT
TRBV5-1	TRBJ1-1	TRBD1	CASSVQQGSMNTEAFF	TGCGCCAGCAGCGTTCAACAGGGGTCGATGAACACTGAAGCTTTCTTT
TRBV7-3	TRBJ2-5	.	CASSLTSGEETQYF	TGTGCCAGCAGCTTAACTAGCGGAGAAGAGACCCAGTACTTC
TRBV7-9	TRBJ2-1	TRBD2	CASSPRLAGDINEQFF	TGTGCCAGCAGCCCGCGACTAGCGGGAGACATCAATGAGCAGTTCTTC
TRBV13	TRBJ1-1	.	CASSLNRDTEAFF	TGTGCCAGCAGCCTCAACCGGGACACTGAAGCTTTCTTT
TRBV4-1	TRBJ2-3	.	CASSQETSSVSTDTQYF	TGCGCCAGCAGCCAAGAAACTAGCAGCGTTAGCACAGATACGCAGTATTTT
TRBV5-1	TRBJ1-6	TRBD1	CASSSGTGSSPLHF	TGCGCCAGCAGCTCCGGGACAGGGAGTTCACCCCTCCACTTT
TRBV7-9	TRBJ2-7	.	CASSSLSTLDKTPYEQYF	TGTGCCAGCAGCTCGCTAAGTACCTTGGACAAAACCCCCTACGAGCAGTACTTC
TRBV28	TRBJ1-1	.	CASSPDSREAFF	TGTGCCAGCAGTCCCGACAGCCGTGAAGCTTTCTTT
TRBV5-6	TRBJ2-3	TRBD1	CASSFMGQDTDTQYF	TGTGCCAGCAGCTTCATGGGACAGGACACAGATACGCAGTATTTT
TRBV27	TRBJ1-1	TRBD1	CASSSGQGISYEAFF	TGTGCCAGCAGTTCGGGACAGGGTATCTCCTATGAAGCTTTCTTT
TRBV18	TRBJ1-3	.	CASSPETASSGNTIYF	TGTGCCAGCTCACCGGAGACAGCGAGCTCTGGAAACACCATATATTTT
TRBV7-2	TRBJ1-2	.	CASSLISVIGSGYGYTF	TGTGCCAGCAGCTTAATTAGCGTGATAGGGTCGGGCTATGGCTACACCTTC
TRBV2	TRBJ2-6	.	CASNLMHSGANVLTF	TGTGCCAGCAACCTAATGCACTCTGGGGCCAACGTCCTGACTTTC
TRBV27	TRBJ2-1	.	CASTSGGAGYNEQFF	TGTGCCAGCACATCTGGGGGGGCGGGTTACAATGAGCAGTTCTTC
TRBV6-1	TRBJ2-7	.	CASSEGRQESYEQYF	TGTGCCAGCAGTGAAGGGAGGCAGGAGAGCTACGAGCAGTACTTC
TRBV30	TRBJ1-1	TRBD1	CAWTFFFTDRGTEAFF	TGTGCCTGGACCTTTTTCTTTACGGACAGGGGAACTGAAGCTTTCTTT
TRBV7-9	TRBJ2-7	.	CASSLEGLANEQYF	TGTGCCAGCAGCTTAGAGGGCCTAGCGAATGAGCAGTACTTC
TRBV5-1	TRBJ1-4	TRBD1	CASSSGQGAPNEKLFF	TGCGCCAGCAGCTCTGGGCAGGGGGCACCTAATGAAAAACTGTTTTTT
TRBV10-3	TRBJ2-2	TRBD2	CAISESASGIAGELFF	TGTGCCATCAGTGAGTCTGCTAGCGGGATTGCCGGGGAGCTGTTTTTT
TRBV7-9	TRBJ1-2	TRBD1	CASSGRDRVYGYTF	TGTGCCAGCAGCGGCCGGGACAGGGTCTATGGCTACACCTTC
TRBV19	TRBJ2-1	.	CASSAPYRDGEQFF	TGTGCCAGTAGTGCCCCATACAGGGACGGGGAGCAGTTCTTC
TRBV5-4	TRBJ2-6	.	CASSLDGRDPSGANVLTF	TGTGCCAGCAGCTTGGACGGGCGGGACCCCTCTGGGGCCAACGTCCTGACTTTC
TRBV28	TRBJ2-2	TRBD1	CASSNLRDRGNTGELFF	TGTGCCAGCAGTAATCTACGGGACAGGGGAAACACCGGGGAGCTGTTTTTT
TRBV7-6	TRBJ1-2	.	CATRREGEYGYTF	TGTGCCACCCGACGGGAGGGAGAATATGGCTACACCTTC
TRBV5-1	TRBJ2-1	.	CASSSVTSDEQFF	TGCGCCAGCAGCTCAGTGACTAGTGATGAGCAGTTCTTC
TRBV29-1	TRBJ2-5	.	CSVDAEGEETQYF	TGCAGCGTTGATGCAGAGGGGGAAGAGACCCAGTACTTC
TRBV5-1	TRBJ2-2	TRBD1	CASSFLDRDTLGAGELFF	TGCGCCAGCAGCTTCCTGGACAGGGACACCTTAGGGGCCGGGGAGCTGTTTTTT
TRBV4-1	TRBJ1-1	.	CASSQLVPGRTEAFF	TGCGCCAGCAGCCAACTTGTACCCGGGAGGACTGAAGCTTTCTTT